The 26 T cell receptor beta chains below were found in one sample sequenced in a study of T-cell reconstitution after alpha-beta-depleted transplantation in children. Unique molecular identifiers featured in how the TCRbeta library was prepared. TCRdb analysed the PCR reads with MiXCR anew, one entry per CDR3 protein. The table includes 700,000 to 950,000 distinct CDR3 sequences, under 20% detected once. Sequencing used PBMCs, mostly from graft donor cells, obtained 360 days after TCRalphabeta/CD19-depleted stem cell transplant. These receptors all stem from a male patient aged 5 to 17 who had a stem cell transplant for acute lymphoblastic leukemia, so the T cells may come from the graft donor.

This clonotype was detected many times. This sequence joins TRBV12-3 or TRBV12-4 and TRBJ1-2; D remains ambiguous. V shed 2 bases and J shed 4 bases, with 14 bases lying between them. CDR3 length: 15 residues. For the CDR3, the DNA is TGTGCCAGCAGTTTACGTGGGGTACAAGTCTATGGCTACACCTTC. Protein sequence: CASSLRGVQVYGYTF.

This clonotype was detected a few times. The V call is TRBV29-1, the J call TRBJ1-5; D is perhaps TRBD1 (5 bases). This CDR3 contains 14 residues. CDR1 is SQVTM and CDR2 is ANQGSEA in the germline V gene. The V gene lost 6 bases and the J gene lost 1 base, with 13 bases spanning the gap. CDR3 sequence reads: CSVSTGLSNQPQHF. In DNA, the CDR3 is TGCAGCGTGTCCACAGGTCTCAGCAATCAGCCCCAGCATTTT.

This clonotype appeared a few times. For the CDR3, the DNA is TGTGCCAGATTGACTCTGGGCACAGATACGCAGTATTTT. Translating it yields CARLTLGTDTQYF. The rearrangement links TRBV25-1 to TRBJ2-3; D remains unclear. Trimming removed 9 bases at V and 1 base at J, with 11 bases between. The germline V gene has CDR1 MGHDK and CDR2 SYGVNS. The CDR3 has 13 amino acids.

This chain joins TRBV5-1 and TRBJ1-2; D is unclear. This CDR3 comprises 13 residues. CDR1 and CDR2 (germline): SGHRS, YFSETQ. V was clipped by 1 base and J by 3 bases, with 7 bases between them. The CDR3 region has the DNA TGCGCCAGCAGCTTGTTGAGTGACTATGGCTACACCTTC. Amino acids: CASSLLSDYGYTF. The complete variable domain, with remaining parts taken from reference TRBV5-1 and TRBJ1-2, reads KAGVTQTPRYLIKTRGQQVTLSCSPISGHRSVSWYQQTPGQGLQFLFEYFSETQRNKGNFPGRFSGRQFSNSRSEMNVSTLELGDSALYLCASSLLSDYGYTFGSGTRLTVV.

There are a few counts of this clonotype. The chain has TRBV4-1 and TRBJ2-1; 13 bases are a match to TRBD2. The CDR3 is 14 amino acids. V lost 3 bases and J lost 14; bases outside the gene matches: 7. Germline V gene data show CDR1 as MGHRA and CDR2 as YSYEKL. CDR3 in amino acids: CASSHSRTSGREFF. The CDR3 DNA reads TGCGCCAGCAGCCACAGTAGGACTAGCGGGAGAGAGTTCTTC.

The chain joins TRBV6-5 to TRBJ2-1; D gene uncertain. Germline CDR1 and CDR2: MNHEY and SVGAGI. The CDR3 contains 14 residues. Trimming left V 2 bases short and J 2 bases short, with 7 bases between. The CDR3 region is CASSYRLTYNEQFF. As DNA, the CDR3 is TGTGCCAGCAGTTACCGGTTAACCTACAATGAGCAGTTCTTC.

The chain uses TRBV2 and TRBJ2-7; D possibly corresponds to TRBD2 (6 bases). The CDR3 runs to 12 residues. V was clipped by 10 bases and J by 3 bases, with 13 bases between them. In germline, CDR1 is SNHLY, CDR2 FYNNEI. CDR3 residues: CATRGSSYEQYF. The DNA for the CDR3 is TGTGCCACCCGGGGGAGCAGCTACGAGCAGTACTTC.

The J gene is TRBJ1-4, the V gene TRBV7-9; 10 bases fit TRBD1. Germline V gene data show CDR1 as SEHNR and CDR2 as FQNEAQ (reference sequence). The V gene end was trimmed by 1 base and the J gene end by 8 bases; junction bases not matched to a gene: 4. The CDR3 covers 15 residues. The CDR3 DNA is TGTGCCAGCAGCTTAGGACAGGGGGCAAGGGAAAAACTGTTTTTT. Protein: CASSLGQGAREKLFF.

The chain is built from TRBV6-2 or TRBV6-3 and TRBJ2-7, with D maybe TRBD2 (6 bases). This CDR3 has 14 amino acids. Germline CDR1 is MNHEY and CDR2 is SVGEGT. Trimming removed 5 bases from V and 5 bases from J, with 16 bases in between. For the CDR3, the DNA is TGTGCCAGCAGTCCTCAGGAGGGATTCCACGAGCAGTACTTC. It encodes CASSPQEGFHEQYF.

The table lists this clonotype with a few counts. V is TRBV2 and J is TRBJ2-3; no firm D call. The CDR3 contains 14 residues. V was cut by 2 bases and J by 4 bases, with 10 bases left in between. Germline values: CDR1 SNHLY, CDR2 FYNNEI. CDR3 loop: CASSELWRADTQYF. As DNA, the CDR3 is TGTGCCAGCAGTGAACTTTGGAGAGCAGATACGCAGTATTTT.

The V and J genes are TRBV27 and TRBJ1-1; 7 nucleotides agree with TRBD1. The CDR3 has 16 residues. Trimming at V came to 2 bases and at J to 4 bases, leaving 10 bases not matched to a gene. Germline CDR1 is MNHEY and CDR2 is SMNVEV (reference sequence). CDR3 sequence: CASSLVGTVGGTEAFF. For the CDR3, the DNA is TGTGCCAGCAGTTTAGTAGGGACAGTCGGCGGCACTGAAGCTTTCTTT.

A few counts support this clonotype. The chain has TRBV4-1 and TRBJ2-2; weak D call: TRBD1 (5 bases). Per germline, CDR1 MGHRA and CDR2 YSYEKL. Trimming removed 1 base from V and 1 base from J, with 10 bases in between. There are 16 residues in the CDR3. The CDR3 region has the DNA TGCGCCAGCAGCCAAGCCCGGACATGGAACACCGGGGAGCTGTTTTTT. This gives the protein CASSQARTWNTGELFF.

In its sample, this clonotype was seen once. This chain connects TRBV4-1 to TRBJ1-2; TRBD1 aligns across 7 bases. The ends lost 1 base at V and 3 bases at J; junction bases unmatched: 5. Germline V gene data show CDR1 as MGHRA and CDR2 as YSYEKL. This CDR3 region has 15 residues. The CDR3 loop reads CASSQAWTGDYGYTF. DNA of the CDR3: TGCGCCAGCAGCCAAGCTTGGACAGGAGACTATGGCTACACCTTC.

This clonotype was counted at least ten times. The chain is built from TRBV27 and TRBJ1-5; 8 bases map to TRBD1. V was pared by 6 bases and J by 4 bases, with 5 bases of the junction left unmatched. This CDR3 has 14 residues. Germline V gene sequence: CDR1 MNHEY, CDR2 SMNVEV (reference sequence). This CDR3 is CASSHRGINQPQHF. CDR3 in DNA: TGTGCCAGCAGCCACAGGGGGATTAATCAGCCCCAGCATTTT.

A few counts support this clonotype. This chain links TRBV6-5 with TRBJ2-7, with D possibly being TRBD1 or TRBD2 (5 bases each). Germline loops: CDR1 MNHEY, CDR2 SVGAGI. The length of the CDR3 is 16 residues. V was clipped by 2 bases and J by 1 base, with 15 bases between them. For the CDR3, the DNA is TGTGCCAGCAGTTACGGCGACGGGACCAAATCCTACGAGCAGTACTTC. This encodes CASSYGDGTKSYEQYF.

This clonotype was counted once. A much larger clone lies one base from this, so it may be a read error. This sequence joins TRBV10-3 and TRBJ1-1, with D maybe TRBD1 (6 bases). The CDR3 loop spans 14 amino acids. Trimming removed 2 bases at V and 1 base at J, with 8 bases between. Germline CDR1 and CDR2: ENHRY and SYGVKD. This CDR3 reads CAISEGQWNTEAFF. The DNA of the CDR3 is TGTGCCATCAGTGAGGGACAGTGGAACACTGAAGCTTTCTTT.

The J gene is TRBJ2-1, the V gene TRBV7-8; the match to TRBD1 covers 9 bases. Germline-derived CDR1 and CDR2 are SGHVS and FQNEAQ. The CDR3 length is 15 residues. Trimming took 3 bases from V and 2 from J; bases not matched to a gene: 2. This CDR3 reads CASSFRTGAYNEQFF. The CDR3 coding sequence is TGTGCCAGCAGCTTTCGGACAGGGGCCTACAATGAGCAGTTCTTC. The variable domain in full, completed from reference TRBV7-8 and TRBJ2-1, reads GAGVSQSPRYKVAKRGQDVALRCDPISGHVSLFWYQQALGQGPEFLTYFQNEAQLDKSGLPSDRFFAERPEGSVSTLKIQRTQQEDSAVYLCASSFRTGAYNEQFFGPGTRLTVL.

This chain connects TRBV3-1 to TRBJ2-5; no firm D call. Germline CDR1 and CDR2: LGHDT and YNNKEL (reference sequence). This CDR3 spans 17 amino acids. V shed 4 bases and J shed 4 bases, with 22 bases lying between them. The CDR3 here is CASSPPSGRNPGETQYF. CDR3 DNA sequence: TGTGCCAGCAGCCCCCCATCCGGCCGAAACCCCGGAGAGACCCAGTACTTC.

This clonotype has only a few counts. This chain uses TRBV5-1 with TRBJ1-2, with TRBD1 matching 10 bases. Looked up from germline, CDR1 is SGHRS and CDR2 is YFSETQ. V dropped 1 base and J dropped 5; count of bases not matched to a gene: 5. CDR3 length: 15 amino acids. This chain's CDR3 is CASSLLDRGGYGYTF. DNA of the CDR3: TGCGCCAGCAGCTTGTTGGACAGGGGGGGTTATGGCTACACCTTC.

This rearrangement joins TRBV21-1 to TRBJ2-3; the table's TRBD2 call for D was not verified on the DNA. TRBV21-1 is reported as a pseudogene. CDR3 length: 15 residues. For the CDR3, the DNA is TGTGCCAGCAGCAAAAAACTAGCGGGATCCCCTAGCAAGTATTTT. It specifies CASSKKLAGSPSKYF.

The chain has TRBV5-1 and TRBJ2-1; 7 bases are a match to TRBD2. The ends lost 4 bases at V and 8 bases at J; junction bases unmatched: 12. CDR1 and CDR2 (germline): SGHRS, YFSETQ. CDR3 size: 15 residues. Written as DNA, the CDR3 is TGCGCCAGCAGCCTGAAACCGACTAGCATCTATGAGCAGTTCTTC. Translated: CASSLKPTSIYEQFF.

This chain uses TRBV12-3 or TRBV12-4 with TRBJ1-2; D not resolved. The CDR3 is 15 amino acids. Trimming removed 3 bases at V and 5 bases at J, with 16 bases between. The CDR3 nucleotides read TGTGCCAGCAGTTTTTTCTCGAGGGATATATATGGCTACACCTTC. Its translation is CASSFFSRDIYGYTF.

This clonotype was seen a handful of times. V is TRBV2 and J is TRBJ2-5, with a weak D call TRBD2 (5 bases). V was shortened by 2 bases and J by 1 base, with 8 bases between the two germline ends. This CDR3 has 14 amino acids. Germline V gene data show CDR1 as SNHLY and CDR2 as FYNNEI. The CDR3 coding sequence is TGTGCCAGCAGTGAACGACGGGGCCAAGAGACCCAGTACTTC. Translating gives CASSERRGQETQYF.

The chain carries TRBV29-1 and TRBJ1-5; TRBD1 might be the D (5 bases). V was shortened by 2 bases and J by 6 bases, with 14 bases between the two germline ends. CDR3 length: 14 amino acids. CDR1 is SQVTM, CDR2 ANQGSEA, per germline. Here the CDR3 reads CSVEIPDKGQPQHF. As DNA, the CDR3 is TGCAGCGTTGAAATCCCGGACAAGGGTCAGCCCCAGCATTTT.

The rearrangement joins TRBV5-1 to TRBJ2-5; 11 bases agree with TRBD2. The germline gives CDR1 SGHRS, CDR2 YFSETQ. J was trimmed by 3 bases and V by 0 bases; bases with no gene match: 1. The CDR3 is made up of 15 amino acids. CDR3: CASSLVLAGEETQYF. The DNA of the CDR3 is TGCGCCAGCAGCTTGGTACTAGCGGGAGAAGAGACCCAGTACTTC.

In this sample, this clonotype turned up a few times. Here the CDR3 reads CASSLGQGDFYEQYF. The CDR3 nucleotides read TGCGCCAGCAGCTTGGGTCAGGGCGACTTCTACGAGCAGTACTTC. This chain connects TRBV5-1 to TRBJ2-7; possible D gene TRBD1, 5 bases. Trimming removed 0 bases from V and 3 bases from J, with 13 bases in between. This CDR3 region has 15 residues. Germline loops: CDR1 SGHRS, CDR2 YFSETQ.